One sample yielded the 8 T cell receptor beta chains listed below, sequenced in a study of shared clonotypes between healthy human individuals. TCRdb's copy holds only in-frame clones and misses some; the assay was immunoSEQ multiplex PCR. The profile covers about 730,000 clones, with over 55% appearing a single time and approximately 1.8% taken by the ten largest. The sample consisted of memory CD4+ T cells sorted from blood. Subset indicated: CD45RA-negative fraction. The source is a woman aged 25 to 39 in good health.

V usage is TRBV5-1 and J usage is TRBJ2-2, with D uncertain. The germline V gene has CDR1 SGHRS and CDR2 YFSETQ. Trimming removed 7 bases from V and 0 bases from J, with 10 bases in between. This CDR3 contains 14 residues. The CDR3, as DNA: TGCGCCAGCGTGTGGCAGCCGAACACCGGGGAGCTGTTTTTT. Translated, it gives CASVWQPNTGELFF.

This clone was seen a few times. Other DNA sequences in the sample encode the same CDR3. This sequence joins TRBV5-4 and TRBJ2-3; TRBD2 matches 7 bases. Germline CDR1 is SGHNT and CDR2 is YYREEE (reference sequence). V lost 0 bases to trimming and J lost 4 bases; unmatched junction nucleotides: 5. This CDR3 region has 15 residues. CDR3 DNA sequence: TGTGCCAGCAGCTTGGGCGGGAGAAGGGCAGATACGCAGTATTTT. Its protein is CASSLGGRRADTQYF.

In this sample, this clone turned up once. The V and J genes are TRBV18 and TRBJ2-1; TRBD2 aligns across 14 bases. There are 15 residues in the CDR3. Germline loops: CDR1 KGHSH, CDR2 LQKENI. Germline trimming cut 4 bases from V and 6 bases from J; bases unmatched to any gene: 2. CDR3 bases: TGTGCCAGCTCACAGGGACTAGCGGGAGTCAATGAGCAGTTCTTC. Translation gives CASSQGLAGVNEQFF.

This clone was seen more than once but under ten times. The chain recombines TRBV10-3 with TRBJ2-3; D remains ambiguous. The CDR3 runs 13 residues. Germline V gene data show CDR1 as ENHRY and CDR2 as SYGVKD. V was pared by 3 bases and J by 1 base, with 5 bases between. CDR3 bases: TGTGCCATCAGTGATCTCGGCACAGATACGCAGTATTTT. This codes for CAISDLGTDTQYF.

V and J are TRBV25-1 and TRBJ2-5; possible D gene TRBD2, 5 bases. The V end lost 0 bases, the J end lost 7 bases, and 9 bases lay between the germline ends. Germline V gene data show CDR1 as MGHDK and CDR2 as SYGVNS. The CDR3 has 13 amino acids. The DNA for the CDR3 is TGTGCCAGCAGTGAATATGAGGGAGTGACCCAGTACTTC. Translating gives CASSEYEGVTQYF. Using reference TRBV25-1 and TRBJ2-5 for the parts outside the CDR3, the full variable domain is EADIYQTPRYLVIGTGKKITLECSQTMGHDKMYWYQQDPGMELHLIHYSYGVNSTEKGDLSSESTVSRIRTEHFPLTLESARPSHTSQYLCASSEYEGVTQYFGPGTRLLVL.

The chain is built from TRBV2 and TRBJ2-7; 7 bases are a match to TRBD2. The CDR3 has 14 residues. CDR1 is SNHLY, CDR2 FYNNEI, per germline. J lost 2 bases, V lost 4 bases, and 5 bases had no gene match. Here the CDR3 DNA reads TGTGCCAGCAGTGTTGCCGGGGGGACCTACGAGCAGTACTTC. Its translation: CASSVAGGTYEQYF.

This chain connects TRBV19 to TRBJ1-1; weak D call: TRBD1 (5 bases). The CDR3 runs 15 residues. V was shortened by 4 bases and J by 2 bases, with 14 bases between the two germline ends. Germline lookup yields CDR1 LNHDA and CDR2 SQIVND (reference sequence). CDR3 coding DNA: TGTGCCAGTAGTACGGGACCTGATTTCAACACTGAAGCTTTCTTT. Translation gives CASSTGPDFNTEAFF.

This clone appeared once. CDR3 sequence reads: CASSPGQGSFPGNTIYF. The CDR3 DNA sequence: TGTGCCAGCAGCCCGGGACAGGGTTCTTTCCCTGGAAACACCATATATTTT. The rearrangement uses TRBV7-7 and TRBJ1-3, with 9 bases that match TRBD1. V was clipped by 5 bases and J by 2 bases; unmatched bases: 10. The CDR3 length is 17 residues. Germline CDR1 is SSHAT and CDR2 is FNYEAQ (reference sequence). The complete variable domain, with remaining parts taken from reference TRBV7-7 and TRBJ1-3, reads GAGVSQSPRYKVTKRGQDVTLRCDPISSHATLYWYQQALGQGPEFLTYFNYEAQPDKSGLPSDRFSAERPEGSISTLTIQRTEQRDSAMYRCASSPGQGSFPGNTIYFGEGSWLTVV.